A selection of T cell receptor beta chains follows, all from one sample in a study of CD8 T cells in Susac syndrome. TCRdb reprocessed the immunoSEQ multiplex PCR reads with MiXCR, giving one entry per CDR3 protein. This table has a few hundred thousand distinct CDR3 sequences, around 93% appearing once. Source material: CD4+ T cells from PBMCs. The receptors here all came from a human donor with multiple sclerosis. CDR3s include the opening cysteine and the closing phenylalanine or tryptophan. Not all rows give a size; the values are once, few, many and, for expanded clones, a class.

j_gene: TRBJ1-4
v_gene: TRBV7-9
abundance: NA
CDR3aa: CASSLEGGANEKLFF

j_gene: TRBJ2-7
v_gene: TRBV28
abundance: NA
CDR3aa: CASISGRGPYEQYF

j_gene: TRBJ2-1
v_gene: TRBV3-1
abundance: NA
CDR3aa: CASSPYRDSDDNEQFF

j_gene: TRBJ2-3
v_gene: TRBV7-2
abundance: NA
CDR3aa: CASSPLAGYTTDTQYF

j_gene: TRBJ1-2
v_gene: TRBV6-5
abundance: once
CDR3aa: CASSYFGRVNYGYTF

j_gene: TRBJ1-1
v_gene: TRBV12-5
abundance: once
CDR3aa: CASGLVLGGNTEAFF

j_gene: TRBJ1-2
v_gene: TRBV28
abundance: NA
CDR3aa: CASSPPGGYTF

j_gene: TRBJ1-5
v_gene: TRBV6-6
abundance: NA
CDR3aa: CASSSRIDQPQHF

j_gene: TRBJ2-7
v_gene: TRBV24-1
abundance: NA
CDR3aa: CATSDTRAAFSEQYF

j_gene: TRBJ1-5
v_gene: TRBV2
abundance: once
CDR3aa: CASSEMWVNQPQHF

j_gene: TRBJ1-1
v_gene: TRBV10-3
abundance: NA
CDR3aa: CAITPTGMASEAFF

j_gene: TRBJ2-7
v_gene: TRBV6-6
abundance: NA
CDR3aa: CASSYGAEQYF

j_gene: TRBJ2-1
v_gene: TRBV12-3/TRBV12-4
abundance: NA
CDR3aa: CASSYYRLAGANEQFF

j_gene: TRBJ2-1
v_gene: TRBV2
abundance: NA
CDR3aa: CASREEGTAVDGQFF

j_gene: TRBJ2-1
v_gene: TRBV12-3/TRBV12-4
abundance: NA
CDR3aa: CASSLSGGREQFF

j_gene: TRBJ2-3
v_gene: TRBV5-1
abundance: NA
CDR3aa: CASGPGPSTDTQYF

j_gene: TRBJ2-5
v_gene: TRBV24-1
abundance: NA
CDR3aa: CATRSRDRQETQYF

j_gene: TRBJ2-1
v_gene: TRBV15
abundance: NA
CDR3aa: CATSRDLLSGGAGEQFF

j_gene: TRBJ1-2
v_gene: TRBV10-3
abundance: once
CDR3aa: CATRPPNYGYTF

j_gene: TRBJ1-2
v_gene: TRBV6-5
abundance: NA
CDR3aa: CASTQDRENNYGYTF

j_gene: TRBJ1-4
v_gene: TRBV18
abundance: NA
CDR3aa: CASSGVAVVEKLFF

j_gene: TRBJ2-5
v_gene: TRBV20-1
abundance: NA
CDR3aa: CSAGRTSGSVGQETQYF